This entry concerns a single TCR beta chain. What it recognizes is unknown. The data belong to a study of cytomegalovirus exposure and HLA in healthy donors. Study-wide points: Cytomegalovirus-associated TCR beta chains were listed, numbering over 150. For presence/absence analyses, sequencing depth was assumed to be roughly uniform across donors. In a later analysis, parvovirus B19, influenza, CMV and Epstein-Barr virus appeared linked to several top co-occurrence clusters.

Germline CDR1 reads LNHDA; CDR2 reads SQIVND (reference sequence). V gave up 7 bases and J gave up 8 bases; unmatched junction bases: 10. The CDR3 totals 13 residues. Primers: 60 Vbeta forward and 13 Jbeta reverse. The table came from immunoSEQ multiplex PCR; TCRdb's copy has only in-frame clones and leaves some out. In the table there are around 200,000 clones, about 84% of which are singletons. The V call is TRBV19, the J call TRBJ1-2, with 7 positions matching TRBD1. The sample taken for sequencing was PBMCs. The TCR comes from a man between 50 and 59 years old in good health and CMV-seronegative. The CDR3 nucleotides read TGTGCCAGTACTCCTACGGGACAGAGGGGCTACACCTTC. Its translation: CASTPTGQRGYTF.